This T cell receptor beta chain was captured by sequencing in a study of read filtering for tumor transcriptome and immune sequencing. General study results and limits: Single-read clonotypes: roughly 80% of IR-seq clonotypes (about 3.5% of reads), almost 75% of RNA-seq clonotypes (nearly 45% of reads). The sorted CD138-negative fraction was a mixed bone marrow immune population, not purified T cells.

The length of the CDR3 is 18 residues. Germline CDR1 and CDR2: MGHRA and YSYEKL. Trimming left V 0 bases short and J 2 bases short, with 17 bases between. From approximately 400 ng of RNA, a library with molecular barcoded alpha/delta and beta/gamma adaptors was made. MiXCR, applied by TCRdb to the reads, yields one record per CDR3 protein. The profile shows 85,000 to 100,000 distinct CDR3 sequences, around a fifth of them singletons. This clonotype was picked up many times. Its antigen is as yet unknown. The clonotype was recovered from a donor over 35 with multiple myeloma. The chain couples TRBV4-1 to TRBJ2-1, with D maybe TRBD1 (5 bases). Material for sequencing was a population of CD138-negative cells sorted from bone marrow. This chain's CDR3 is CASSQETQGVNTYNEQFF. The CDR3 DNA follows: TGCGCCAGCAGCCAAGAGACTCAAGGGGTCAATACCTACAATGAGCAGTTCTTC.